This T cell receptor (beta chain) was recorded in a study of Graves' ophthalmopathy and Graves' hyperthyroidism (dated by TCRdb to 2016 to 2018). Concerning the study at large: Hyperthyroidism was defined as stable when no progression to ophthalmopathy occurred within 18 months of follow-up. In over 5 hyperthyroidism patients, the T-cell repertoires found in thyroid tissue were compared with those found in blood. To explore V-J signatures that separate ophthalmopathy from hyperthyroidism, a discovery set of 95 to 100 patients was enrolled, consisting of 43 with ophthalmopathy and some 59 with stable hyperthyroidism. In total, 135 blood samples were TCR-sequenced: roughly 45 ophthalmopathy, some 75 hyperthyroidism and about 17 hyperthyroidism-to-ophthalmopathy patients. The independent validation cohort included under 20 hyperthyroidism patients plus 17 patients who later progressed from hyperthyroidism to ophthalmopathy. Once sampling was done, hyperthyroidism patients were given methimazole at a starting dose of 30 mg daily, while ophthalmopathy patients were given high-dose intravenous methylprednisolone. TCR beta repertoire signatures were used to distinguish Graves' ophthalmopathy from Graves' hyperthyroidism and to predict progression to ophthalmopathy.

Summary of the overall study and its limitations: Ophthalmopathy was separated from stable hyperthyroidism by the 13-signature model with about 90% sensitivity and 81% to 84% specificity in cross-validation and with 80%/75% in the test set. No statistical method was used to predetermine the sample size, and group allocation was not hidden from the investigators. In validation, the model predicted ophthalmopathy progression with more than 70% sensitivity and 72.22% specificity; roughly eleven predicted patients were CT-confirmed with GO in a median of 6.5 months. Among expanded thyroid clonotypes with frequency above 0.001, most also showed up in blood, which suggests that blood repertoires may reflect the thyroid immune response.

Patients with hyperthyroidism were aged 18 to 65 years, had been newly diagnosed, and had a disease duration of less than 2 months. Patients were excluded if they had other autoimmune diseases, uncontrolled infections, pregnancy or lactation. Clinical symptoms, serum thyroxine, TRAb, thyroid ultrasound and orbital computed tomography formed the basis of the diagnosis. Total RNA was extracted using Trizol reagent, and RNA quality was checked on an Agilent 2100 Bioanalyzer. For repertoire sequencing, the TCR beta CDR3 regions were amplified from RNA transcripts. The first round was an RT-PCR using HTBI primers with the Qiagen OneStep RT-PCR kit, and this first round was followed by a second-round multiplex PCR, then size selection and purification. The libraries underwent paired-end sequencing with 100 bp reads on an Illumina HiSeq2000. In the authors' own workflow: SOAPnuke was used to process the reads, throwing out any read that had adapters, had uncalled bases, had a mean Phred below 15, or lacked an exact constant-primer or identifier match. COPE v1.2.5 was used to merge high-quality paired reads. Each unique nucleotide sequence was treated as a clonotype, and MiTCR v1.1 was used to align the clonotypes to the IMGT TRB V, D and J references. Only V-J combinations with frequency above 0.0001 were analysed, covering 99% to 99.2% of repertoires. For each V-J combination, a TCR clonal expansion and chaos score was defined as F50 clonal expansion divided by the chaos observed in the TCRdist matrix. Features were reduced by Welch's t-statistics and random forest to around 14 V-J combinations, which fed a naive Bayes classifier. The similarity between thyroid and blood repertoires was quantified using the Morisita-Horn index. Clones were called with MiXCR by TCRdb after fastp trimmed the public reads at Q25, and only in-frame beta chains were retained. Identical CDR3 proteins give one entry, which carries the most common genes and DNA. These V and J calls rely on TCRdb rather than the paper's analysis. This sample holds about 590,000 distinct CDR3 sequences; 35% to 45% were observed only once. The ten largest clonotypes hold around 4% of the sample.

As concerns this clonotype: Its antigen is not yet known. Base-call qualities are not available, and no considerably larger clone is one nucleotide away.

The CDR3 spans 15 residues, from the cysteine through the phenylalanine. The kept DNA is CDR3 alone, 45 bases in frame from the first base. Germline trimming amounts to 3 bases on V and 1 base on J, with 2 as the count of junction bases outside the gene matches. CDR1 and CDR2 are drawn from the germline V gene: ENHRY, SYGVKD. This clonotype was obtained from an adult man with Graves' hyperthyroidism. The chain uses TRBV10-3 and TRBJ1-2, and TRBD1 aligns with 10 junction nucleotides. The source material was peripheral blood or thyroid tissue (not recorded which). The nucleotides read TGTGCCATCAGTGACGGGACAGGGGATAACTATGGCTACACCTTC. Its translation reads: CAISDGTGDNYGYTF.